Listed below are T cell receptor beta chains from one sample, sequenced in a study of regulatory T cells in long-lasting Graves disease. TCRdb re-called the multiplex PCR reads with MiXCR, one entry per CDR3 protein. The sample lists approximately 310,000 distinct CDR3 sequences; about 18% were seen once. The sample here was peripheral blood mononuclear cells (PBMCs), taken at new diagnosis, from a patient treated with antithyroid drugs. These receptors came from a female donor with Graves disease. The CDR3 runs from the conserved cysteine through the conserved F or W. The order of the fields is D gene, J gene, V gene, clone size, CDR3 protein, CDR3 DNA. The D gene is left open where the match is weak. Clone size, where shown, is once, few, many, or a class for clones that have expanded.

TRBD1 TRBJ1-1 TRBV28 . CASSFEYRGNTEAFF TGTGCCAGCAGTTTCGAATACAGGGGAAACACTGAAGCTTTCTTT
TRBD2 TRBJ2-3 TRBV20-1 many CSALAVGLAESTDTQYF TGCAGTGCACTGGCTGTCGGGCTAGCGGAAAGCACAGATACGCAGTATTTT
. TRBJ1-5 TRBV6-1 many CASSTIGAGDQPQHF TGTGCCAGCAGTACAATAGGGGCTGGGGATCAGCCCCAGCATTTT
TRBD1 TRBJ2-3 TRBV11-3 many CATSGQGHLSTDTQYF TGTGCCACTTCGGGACAGGGGCACCTTAGCACAGATACGCAGTATTTT
. TRBJ2-2 TRBV7-6 many CASSYGTDYTGELFF TGTGCCAGCAGCTACGGGACCGATTACACCGGGGAGCTGTTTTTT
. TRBJ2-4 TRBV6-1 . CASSVVRGLAKNIQYF TGTGCCAGCAGTGTGGTCCGGGGCTTAGCCAAAAACATTCAGTACTTC
. TRBJ2-5 TRBV4-1 few CASSQDWGRGQETQYF TGCGCCAGCAGCCAAGATTGGGGAAGGGGGCAAGAGACCCAGTACTTC
. TRBJ1-6 TRBV11-2 many CASSWPKSHLHF TGTGCCAGCAGCTGGCCTAAGTCACATCTCCACTTT
. TRBJ1-1 TRBV28 many CASSYSYPLNTEAFF TGTGCCAGCAGTTACTCATATCCATTGAACACTGAAGCTTTCTTT
. TRBJ1-1 TRBV5-8 . CASSFRGLTEAFF TGTGCCAGCAGCTTCCGGGGGCTCACTGAAGCTTTCTTT
. TRBJ2-7 TRBV3-1 . CASSQDMQSYEQYF TGTGCCAGCAGCCAAGATATGCAGTCCTACGAGCAGTACTTC
. TRBJ2-2 TRBV30 many CAWSAMNTGELFF TGTGCCTGGAGTGCCATGAACACCGGGGAGCTGTTTTTT
. TRBJ1-4 TRBV7-9 . CASSLGGKTNEKLFF TGTGCCAGCAGCTTAGGGGGGAAAACTAATGAAAAACTGTTTTTT
TRBD1 TRBJ2-7 TRBV7-3 . CASSKTGREQYF TGTGCCAGCAGCAAGACAGGGCGCGAGCAGTACTTC
. TRBJ1-5 TRBV6-1 . CASSEGQNQPQHF TGTGCCAGCAGTGAAGGCCAGAATCAGCCCCAGCATTTT
. TRBJ2-7 TRBV7-9 many CASAGLYEQYF TGTGCCAGCGCAGGGCTCTACGAGCAGTACTTC